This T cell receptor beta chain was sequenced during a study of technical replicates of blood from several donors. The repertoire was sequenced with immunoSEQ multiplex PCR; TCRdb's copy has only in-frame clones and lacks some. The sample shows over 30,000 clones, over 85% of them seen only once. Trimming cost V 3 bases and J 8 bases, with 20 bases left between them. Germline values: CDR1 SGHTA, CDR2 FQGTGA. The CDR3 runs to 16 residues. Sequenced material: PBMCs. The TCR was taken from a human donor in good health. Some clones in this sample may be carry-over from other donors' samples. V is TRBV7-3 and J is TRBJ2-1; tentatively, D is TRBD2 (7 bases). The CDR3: CASSFGGGGSWDEQFF. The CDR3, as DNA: TGTGCCAGCAGCTTCGGTGGCGGGGGCTCCTGGGATGAGCAGTTCTTC.